These T cell receptor beta chains were read from a single sample in a study of high-grade serous ovarian cancer treatment subgroups. The assay was immunoSEQ multiplex PCR, and TCRdb's table has in-frame clones only and misses some. Of 10,000 or so clones listed, about three quarters are singletons. Sequencing was done on a sample of tumor tissue. All receptors derive from a human donor with high-grade serous ovarian cancer. Both conserved end residues are trimmed from each CDR3.

TRBJ1-4 TRBV2 ASSADEKLF
TRBJ2-5 TRBV6-1 ASSEAGSLTWRETQY
TRBJ2-3 TRBV5-8 ASSLEGPTDTQY
TRBJ1-3 TRBV28 ASSQGGNTIY
TRBJ2-1 TRBV2 ASREGVGYGEQF
TRBJ2-1 TRBV11-2 ASSLDGPWLVNEQF
TRBJ1-1 TRBV6-1 ASSEHRGTEAF
TRBJ2-7 TRBV28 ASRPGLARFEQY
TRBJ2-5 TRBV27 ASSLRGLNPRAQY
TRBJ2-5 TRBV18 ASSPGSIKETQY
TRBJ2-7 TRBV7-9 ASSLAGARNEQY
TRBJ2-6 TRBV19 ASSIGDRGGHVLT
TRBJ2-5 TRBV7-9 ASSLAQHAAQY
TRBJ2-7 TRBV7-9 ASSLGLATYEQY
TRBJ2-1 TRBV10-3 AISGTLNEQF
TRBJ2-5 TRBV10-1 ASSSTRDSRQTQY
NA TRBV28 ATLDSGSYEQY
TRBJ2-5 TRBV20-1 SAPFLETQY
TRBJ1-1 TRBV29-1 SVEGLSGEAF
TRBJ1-1 TRBV7-9 ASRNSRQGGTEAF
TRBJ1-1 TRBV7-3 ASSPYRGTGIRTEAF
TRBJ2-2 TRBV15 ATSREPPSPNTGELF
TRBJ2-7 TRBV2 ASSIQGTWGEQC
TRBJ2-1 TRBV6-5 ASSYSGLAGGEQF
TRBJ2-1 TRBV4-1 ASSQEVGAGQF
TRBJ2-7 TRBV7-2 ASSLVRLNEQY
TRBJ2-1 TRBV5-1 ASSLGWASGYNEQF
TRBJ2-1 TRBV4-2 ASSLNRGPYNEQF
TRBJ2-3 TRBV28 ASLRRTRTDTQY
TRBJ1-1 TRBV5-1 ASSLDSGFDEAF
TRBJ2-3 TRBV27 ASSLPLAGGRVTQY
TRBJ2-7 TRBV5-1 ASSLQGGYEQY
TRBJ2-7 TRBV5-1 ASSLAPRTGLTSYEQY
TRBJ1-4 TRBV4-1 ASSQSGWGEKLF
TRBJ2-5 TRBV27 ASKKGVNGQETQY
TRBJ2-2 TRBV28 ASSLWEGPRGTGELF
TRBJ2-1 TRBV10-3 AISGGLADSYNEQF
TRBJ2-5 TRBV11-3 ASSPTGMQETQY
TRBJ1-4 TRBV14 ASSQAYLGKLF
TRBJ2-2 TRBV5-1 ASSLDRGHGELF
TRBJ2-3 TRBV5-6 ASSTRTVRADTQY
TRBJ1-1 TRBV9 ASSVGEETEAF
TRBJ2-6 TRBV5-1 ASSLEGVGANVLT
TRBJ2-5 TRBV11-2 ASSLGTSVETQY
TRBJ2-6 TRBV27 ASSLWGSKTGANVLT
TRBJ1-4 TRBV5-5 ASSSAGGTGGEKLF
TRBJ2-4 TRBV11-2 ASSLQQSINIQY
TRBJ1-5 TRBV4-2 ASSQERGQPQH
TRBJ2-1 TRBV11-3 ASSLGYNEQF
TRBJ2-7 TRBV6-5 ASSLAGLSSYEQY
TRBJ2-7 TRBV5-6 ASSLTSGGPYEQY